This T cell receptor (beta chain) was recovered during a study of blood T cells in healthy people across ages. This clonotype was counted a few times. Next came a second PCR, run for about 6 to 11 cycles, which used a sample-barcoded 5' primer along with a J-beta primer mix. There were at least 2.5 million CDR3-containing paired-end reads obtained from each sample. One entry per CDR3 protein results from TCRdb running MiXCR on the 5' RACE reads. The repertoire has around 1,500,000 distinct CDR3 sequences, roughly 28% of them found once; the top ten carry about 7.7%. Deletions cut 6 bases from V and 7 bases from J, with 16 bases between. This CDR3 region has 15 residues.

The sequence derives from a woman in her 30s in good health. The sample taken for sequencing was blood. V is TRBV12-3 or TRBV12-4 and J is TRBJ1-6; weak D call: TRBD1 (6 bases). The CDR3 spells CASSLRGSGNSPLHF. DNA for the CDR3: TGTGCCAGCAGCTTAAGGGGGTCGGGGAATTCACCCCTCCACTTT.